This T cell receptor (beta chain) is drawn from a study of low-dose radiotherapy and immunotherapy resistance in tumors. This clonotype was detected ten times or more. This CDR3 has 16 amino acids. V dropped 7 bases and J dropped 4; count of bases not matched to a gene: 16. The germline CDR1 and CDR2 sequences are GTSNPN and SVGIG (reference sequence). Described time point: before trial treatment. TRAV- and TRBV-specific primers, spanning alpha and beta chains, primed first-strand cDNA. The PCR that amplified TCRs ran for 15 to 25 cycles, relying on a constant-region primer and a V-primer adapter. MiXCR, applied by TCRdb to the reads, yields one record per CDR3 protein. The sample includes around 83,000 distinct CDR3 sequences, under 20% of them seen just once.

This TCR was sampled from a male donor with prostate cancer. The rearrangement links TRBV30 to TRBJ1-1, with 9 bases matching TRBD1. Material: PBMCs, obtained before treatment. In DNA form, the CDR3 reads TGTGCCTACCACCGGGACAGGGCGATGGTAGGCACTGAAGCTTTCTTT. Residues: CAYHRDRAMVGTEAFF.